These 20 T cell receptor beta chains share one sample of origin, sequenced in a study of shared clonotypes between healthy human individuals. Profiling relied on immunoSEQ multiplex PCR, and the TCRdb table lists in-frame clones only, not all of them. Altogether nearly 1,000,000 clones are present, about 80% being singletons, with the ten largest covering roughly 1.5%. The sample comprised memory CD4+ T cells sorted from blood. Subset denoted: CD45RA-negative fraction. Source of these receptors: a young man in good health.

A remark on this clone: Germline is not matched at one junction end, which may reflect a read error. V is TRBV9 and J is TRBJ2-7; D is undetermined. Germline loops: CDR1 SGDLS, CDR2 YYNGEE. The CDR3 loop spans 15 amino acids. The CDR3 DNA reads TGTGCCAGCAGCGTAGGGTCCGACCTTTCCTTCGAGCAGTACTTC. As protein: CASSVGSDLSFEQYF.

The chain carries TRBV2 and TRBJ1-5; D is possibly TRBD1 (5 bases). The CDR3 sequence is 13 residues long. In germline, CDR1 is SNHLY, CDR2 FYNNEI. V lost 4 bases to trimming and J lost 9 bases, with 13 bases between them. The CDR3, as DNA: TGTGCCAGCAGTGGTCAGGTCGGGGGGCCCCAGCATTTT. It translates to CASSGQVGGPQHF. Filled out from reference TRBV2 and TRBJ1-5, the complete variable domain reads EPEVTQTPSHQVTQMGQEVILRCVPISNHLYFYWYRQILGQKVEFLVSFYNNEISEKSEIFDDQFSVERPDGSNFTLKIRSTKLEDSAMYFCASSGQVGGPQHFGDGTRLSIL.

The chain is built from TRBV7-9 and TRBJ2-2; D perhaps matches TRBD2 (6 bases). Deletions cut 4 bases from V and 6 bases from J, with 12 bases between. The CDR3 is made up of 14 amino acids. Germline-derived CDR1 and CDR2 are SEHNR and FQNEAQ (reference sequence). The CDR3 reads CASSSYRLAGELFF. CDR3 nucleotides: TGTGCCAGCAGCTCCTATCGACTAGCCGGGGAGCTGTTTTTT.

Of note for this clone: Other DNA sequences in this specimen translate into the identical CDR3. The V and J genes are TRBV10-1 and TRBJ1-1; D is ambiguous. Germline values: CDR1 WNHNN, CDR2 SYGVQD (reference sequence). The CDR3 contains 13 residues. Trimming left V 0 bases short and J 2 bases short, with 4 bases between. The CDR3 sequence is CASSESLNTEAFF. The CDR3 DNA follows: TGCGCCAGCAGTGAGTCGTTAAACACTGAAGCTTTCTTT.

On this clone itself: At one end the junction does not follow the germline gene, possibly because of a read error. The rearrangement joins TRBV6-1 to TRBJ2-3; a weak D match, TRBD2 (6 bases). Per germline, CDR1 MNHNS and CDR2 SASEGT. CDR3 length: 16 residues. DNA of the CDR3: TGTGCCATCAGTGAGTCAACGGGAGTGGGCACAGATACGCAGTATTTT. Its protein product is CAISESTGVGTDTQYF.

The rearrangement uses TRBV29-1 and TRBJ2-1, with D perhaps given as TRBD1 or TRBD2 (5 bases each). CDR1 SQVTM and CDR2 ANQGSEA come from the germline V gene. With 4 bases removed from V and 4 bases from J, the gap between germline ends came to 14 bases. This CDR3 comprises 14 residues. The CDR3 region is CSVGGPHEYNEQFF. The DNA of the CDR3 is TGCAGCGTTGGGGGACCTCATGAATACAATGAGCAGTTCTTC.

This chain connects TRBV5-6 to TRBJ1-6; unclear D gene. Germline CDR1 reads SGHDT; CDR2 reads YYEEEE. The CDR3 is made up of 14 amino acids. Trimming left V 0 bases short and J 10 bases short, with 11 bases between. CDR3 protein: CASSLGSKSSPLHF. CDR3 nucleotides: TGTGCCAGCAGCTTGGGCAGTAAATCCTCACCCCTCCACTTT. The whole variable domain, filled in from reference TRBV5-6 and TRBJ1-6, reads DAGVTQSPTHLIKTRGQQVTLRCSPKSGHDTVSWYQQALGQGPQFIFQYYEEEERQRGNFPDRFSGHQFPNYSSELNVNALLLGDSALYLCASSLGSKSSPLHFGNGTRLTVT.

This chain links TRBV18 with TRBJ2-7, with D unresolved. The CDR3 has 15 amino acids. Germline V gene sequence: CDR1 KGHSH, CDR2 LQKENI. The V gene lost 3 bases and the J gene lost 1 base, with 13 bases spanning the gap. The CDR3 nucleotides are TGTGCCAGCTCACCTTTTTCGACGGAATCCTACGAGCAGTACTTC. Protein sequence: CASSPFSTESYEQYF. Full variable domain (rest looked up from reference TRBV18 and TRBJ2-7): NAGVMQNPRHLVRRRGQEARLRCSPMKGHSHVYWYRQLPEEGLKFMVYLQKENIIDESGMPKERFSAEFPKEGPSILRIQQVVRGDSAAYFCASSPFSTESYEQYFGPGTRLTVT.

As regards this clone: The sample has other DNA sequences that encode this CDR3 too. This chain joins TRBV18 and TRBJ1-5; D is unresolved. Between the trimmed V and J ends, which lost 2 bases and 4 bases, there was a span of 6 bases. The CDR3 contains 13 residues. Germline lookup yields CDR1 KGHSH and CDR2 LQKENI. DNA of the CDR3: TGTGCCAGCTCACCAGGCAGGAATCAGCCCCAGCATTTT. It translates to CASSPGRNQPQHF.

J is TRBJ1-1 and V is TRBV6-5; possible D gene TRBD1, 5 bases. Trimming cost V 0 bases and J 11 bases, with 19 bases left between them. Germline V gene lookup returns CDR1 MNHEY and CDR2 SVGAGI. The CDR3 loop spans 15 amino acids. CDR3 region: CASSYSSGTFGRAFF. The CDR3 nucleotides are TGTGCCAGCAGTTACTCGTCAGGGACTTTTGGAAGGGCTTTCTTT.

This chain joins TRBV7-2 and TRBJ1-2; D ambiguous. The V gene's germline CDR1 is SGHTA and CDR2 FQGNSA. Trimming cost V 0 bases and J 8 bases, with 10 bases left between them. This CDR3 is built from 13 residues. For the CDR3, the DNA is TGTGCCAGCAGCTTAGCGAGGACCCGAGGCTACACCTTC. Its protein product is CASSLARTRGYTF.

Written as DNA, the CDR3 is TGTGCCAGCAGCCCGCTTCGGCTCAACACAGATACGCAGTATTTT. Translating gives CASSPLRLNTDTQYF. This chain connects TRBV5-6 to TRBJ2-3; D unresolved. The CDR3 covers 15 residues. V was trimmed by 4 bases and J by 2 bases, leaving 14 bases between them. Germline V lookup: CDR1 SGHDT, CDR2 YYEEEE. The variable domain in full, completed from reference TRBV5-6 and TRBJ2-3, reads DAGVTQSPTHLIKTRGQQVTLRCSPKSGHDTVSWYQQALGQGPQFIFQYYEEEERQRGNFPDRFSGHQFPNYSSELNVNALLLGDSALYLCASSPLRLNTDTQYFGPGTRLTVL.

The V call is TRBV7-2, the J call TRBJ2-2; D uncertain. The germline V gene has CDR1 SGHTA and CDR2 FQGNSA. Trimming took 0 bases from V and 6 from J, leaving 11 bases between them. CDR3 length: 15 residues. This chain's CDR3 is CASSLASSFPGELFF. The CDR3 region has the DNA TGTGCCAGCAGCTTAGCGAGTAGTTTTCCCGGGGAGCTGTTTTTT.

CDR3: CASSLGLAVSSYNEQFF. CDR3 in DNA: TGTGCCAGCAGCTTGGGGCTAGCGGTTAGCTCCTACAATGAGCAGTTCTTC. This sequence joins TRBV5-6 and TRBJ2-1; TRBD2 aligns across 7 bases. The V and J ends lost 0 bases and 0 bases, in that order; junction bases with no gene match: 6. CDR1 and CDR2 (germline): SGHDT, YYEEEE. The CDR3 sequence is 17 residues long.

The chain links TRBV6-1 to TRBJ2-7; 8 nucleotides align to TRBD1. This CDR3 is 11 amino acids long. V dropped 8 bases and J dropped 5; count of bases not matched to a gene: 2. The V gene's germline CDR1 is MNHNS and CDR2 SASEGT. The CDR3 nucleotides read TGTGCCAGCGGACAGGGCCACGAGCAGTACTTC. Encoded protein: CASGQGHEQYF.

This chain connects TRBV6-4 to TRBJ2-5, with unresolved D. Trimming took 4 bases from V and 5 from J, leaving 11 bases between them. The germline gives CDR1 MRHNA, CDR2 SNTAGT. This CDR3 has 13 amino acids. CDR3 residues: CASSAFFGETQYF. The CDR3 DNA reads TGTGCCAGCAGTGCCTTTTTCGGGGAGACCCAGTACTTC.

The chain joins TRBV30 to TRBJ2-5; D unclear. The J call is doubtful: the DNA matches TRBJ2-7 better. This CDR3 is 16 amino acids long. Per the germline V gene, CDR1 is GTSNPN and CDR2 is SVGIG (reference sequence). CDR3 in DNA: TGTGCCTGGAGTGTACCCCCAGTACTGGCTCCCTACGAGCAGTACTTC. It encodes CAWSVPPVLAPYEQYF.

The rearrangement joins TRBV6-5 to TRBJ2-3, with D unresolved. Germline loops: CDR1 MNHEY, CDR2 SVGAGI. Deletions cut 0 bases from V and 2 bases from J, with 9 bases between. The CDR3 spans 15 residues. CDR3 bases: TGTGCCAGCAGTTACTCGAGAGAGGACACAGATACGCAGTATTTT. Protein sequence: CASSYSREDTDTQYF.

The gene calls are TRBV19 and TRBJ1-1; D gene uncertain. Trimming removed 0 bases from V and 11 bases from J, with 10 bases in between. Germline values: CDR1 LNHDA, CDR2 SQIVND (reference sequence). This CDR3 has 12 residues. As DNA, the CDR3 is TGTGCCAGTAGTATAGAGGGCAGGACGGCTTTCTTT. Translated, it gives CASSIEGRTAFF. The whole variable domain, filled in from reference TRBV19 and TRBJ1-1, reads DGGITQSPKYLFRKEGQNVTLSCEQNLNHDAMYWYRQDPGQGLRLIYYSQIVNDFQKGDIAEGYSVSREKKESFPLTVTSAQKNPTAFYLCASSIEGRTAFFGQGTRLTVV.

This chain links TRBV5-1 with TRBJ1-1; weak D call: TRBD1 (6 bases). V dropped 4 bases and J dropped 4 bases, with 14 bases sitting between them. The CDR3 is 14 amino acids. Per germline, CDR1 SGHRS and CDR2 YFSETQ. CDR3 sequence reads: CASSLTQGSTEAFF. In DNA form, the CDR3 reads TGCGCCAGCAGCCTTACCCAGGGGTCCACTGAAGCTTTCTTT.